This T cell receptor beta chain came from a study of blood T cell repertoires in COVID-19. TCRdb's copy holds only in-frame clones and misses some; the assay was immunoSEQ multiplex PCR. Of a few hundred thousand clones in the sample, about nine tenths are singletons; the top ten hold 1%. Germline values: CDR1 LNHDA, CDR2 SQIVND (reference sequence). With 3 bases clipped from V and 8 bases from J, the junction kept 10 bases outside the gene matches. CDR3 length equals 15 residues. The source of this sequence is a man aged 50 or older with active or convalescent COVID-19. The sample comprised peripheral blood. J is TRBJ1-2 and V is TRBV19, with 9 nucleotides matching TRBD1. The CDR3 protein is CASSIGGWTGEGYTF. The DNA of the CDR3 is TGTGCCAGTAGTATTGGGGGATGGACAGGGGAAGGCTACACCTTC. Drawing the rest from reference TRBV19 and TRBJ1-2, the complete variable domain is DGGITQSPKYLFRKEGQNVTLSCEQNLNHDAMYWYRQDPGQGLRLIYYSQIVNDFQKGDIAEGYSVSREKKESFPLTVTSAQKNPTAFYLCASSIGGWTGEGYTFGSGTRLTVV.